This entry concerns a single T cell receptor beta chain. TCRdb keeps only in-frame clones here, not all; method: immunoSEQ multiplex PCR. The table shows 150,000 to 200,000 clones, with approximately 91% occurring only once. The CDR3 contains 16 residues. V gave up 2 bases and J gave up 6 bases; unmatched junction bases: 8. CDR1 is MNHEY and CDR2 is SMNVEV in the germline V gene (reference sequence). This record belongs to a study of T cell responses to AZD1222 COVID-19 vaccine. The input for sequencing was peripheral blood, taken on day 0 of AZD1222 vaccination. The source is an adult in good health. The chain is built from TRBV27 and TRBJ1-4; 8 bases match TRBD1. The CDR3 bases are TGTGCCAGCAGTTTAATGCAGGGGGCGATTTATGAAAAACTGTTTTTT. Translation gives CASSLMQGAIYEKLFF.